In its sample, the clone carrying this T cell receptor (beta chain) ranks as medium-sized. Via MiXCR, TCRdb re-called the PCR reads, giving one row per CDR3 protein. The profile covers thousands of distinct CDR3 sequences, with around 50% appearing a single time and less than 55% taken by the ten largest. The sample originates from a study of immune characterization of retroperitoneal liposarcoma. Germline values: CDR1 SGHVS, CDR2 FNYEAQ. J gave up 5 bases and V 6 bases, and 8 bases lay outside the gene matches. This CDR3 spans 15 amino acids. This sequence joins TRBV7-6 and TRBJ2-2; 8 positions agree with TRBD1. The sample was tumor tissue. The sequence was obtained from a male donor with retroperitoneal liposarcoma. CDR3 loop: CASRHRGSGTGELFF. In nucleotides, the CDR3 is TGTGCCAGCAGACACAGGGGGTCAGGAACCGGGGAGCTGTTTTTT.